The present T cell receptor beta chain was sequenced within a study of T cell repertoires in cytomegalovirus infection. Study results and limitations: Carriers of CMV plus the relevant HLA were identified by cumulative public TCR beta family frequency.

TCRdb reprocessed the reads with MiXCR, giving one entry per CDR3 protein. The sample consists of under 100,000 distinct CDR3 sequences, around 3.5% of them appearing once. This CDR3 spans 13 amino acids. From germline, CDR1 is SGHDT and CDR2 YYEEEE. V lost 6 bases, J lost 1 base, and 3 bases stayed unmatched. This clonotype was detected many times. Its antigen remains unknown. The J gene is TRBJ2-5, the V gene TRBV5-6; 7 positions agree with TRBD1. This receptor was taken from a human donor in good health (CMV status not recorded). Some clones in this sample may be carry-over from other donors' samples. The specimen sequenced was PBMCs. The CDR3 sequence: CASKGDSQETQYF. In DNA form, the CDR3 reads TGTGCCAGCAAAGGGGACAGCCAAGAGACCCAGTACTTC. The whole variable domain, filled in from reference TRBV5-6 and TRBJ2-5, reads DAGVTQSPTHLIKTRGQQVTLRCSPKSGHDTVSWYQQALGQGPQFIFQYYEEEERQRGNFPDRFSGHQFPNYSSELNVNALLLGDSALYLCASKGDSQETQYFGPGTRLLVL.